The next 10 T cell receptor beta chains were all read from a single sample in a study of cytomegalovirus exposure and HLA in healthy donors. The PCR used 60 Vbeta and 13 Jbeta primers. This table comes from immunoSEQ multiplex PCR, and its TCRdb copy is limited to in-frame clones, with some not included. The sample has 100,000 to 150,000 clones; roughly 75% are singletons. Sequenced input: PBMCs. Receptors were obtained from a woman in her 50s in good health and CMV-seronegative.

The chain uses TRBV27 and TRBJ2-1; TRBD2 is a possible D gene (5 bases). Germline CDR1 is MNHEY and CDR2 is SMNVEV (reference sequence). The V and J ends lost 8 bases and 6 bases respectively, with 14 bases between them. The CDR3 has 13 residues. The CDR3: CASGQLGGNEQFF. CDR3 nucleotides: TGTGCCAGCGGCCAATTAGGAGGCAATGAGCAGTTCTTC.

This chain uses TRBV11-2 with TRBJ2-2; D is perhaps TRBD1 (6 bases). Trimming took off 5 bases at V and 5 bases at J, with 12 bases between the two ends. Germline V CDR1 and CDR2: SGHAT, FQNNGV. This CDR3 spans 14 amino acids. This CDR3 is CASSKTGTTGELFF. As DNA, the CDR3 is TGTGCCAGCAGCAAAACAGGGACAACCGGGGAGCTGTTTTTT.

The chain couples TRBV28 to TRBJ2-7; 10 nucleotides agree with TRBD1. The V gene's germline CDR1 is MDHEN and CDR2 SYDVKM. V gave up 6 bases and J gave up 2 bases; unmatched junction bases: 4. This CDR3 contains 14 residues. The CDR3 loop reads CASSRQGAPYEQYF. The CDR3 DNA is TGTGCCAGCAGCCGACAGGGGGCGCCCTACGAGCAGTACTTC.

The chain joins TRBV4-3 to TRBJ2-3; 8 bases map to TRBD1. The CDR3 has 16 amino acids. V shed 0 bases, J shed 5 bases, and the junction held 7 bases outside the gene matches. Germline CDR1 and CDR2: LGHNA and YSLEER. The CDR3 DNA is TGCGCCAGCAGCCAAGATCAGGGGGCAGTAAAAGATACGCAGTATTTT. The encoded protein is CASSQDQGAVKDTQYF.

This chain connects TRBV25-1 to TRBJ1-5; the match to TRBD1 covers 7 bases. With V trimmed by 2 bases and J by 4 bases, 5 bases remained unmatched. Germline V CDR1 and CDR2: MGHDK, SYGVNS. This CDR3 region has 15 residues. For the CDR3, the DNA is TGTGCCAGCAGTGAAGGAAACAGGGGTAATCAGCCCCAGCATTTT. Its translation: CASSEGNRGNQPQHF.

V and J are TRBV27 and TRBJ1-2; D is unclear. Per the germline V gene, CDR1 is MNHEY and CDR2 is SMNVEV (reference sequence). V lost 5 bases and J lost 3, with 16 bases in between. The CDR3 has 15 residues. The CDR3 loop reads CASSPRASSDYGYTF. The CDR3 DNA sequence: TGTGCCAGCAGTCCACGAGCGTCTTCGGACTATGGCTACACCTTC.

The rearrangement uses TRBV30 and TRBJ2-5; maybe TRBD2 (5 bases). Germline V gene lookup returns CDR1 GTSNPN and CDR2 SVGIG (reference sequence). The CDR3 totals 13 residues. V lost 3 bases and J 0 bases, leaving 8 bases between the germline ends. The CDR3 loop reads CAWSDGNQETQYF. CDR3 coding DNA: TGTGCCTGGAGCGACGGGAACCAAGAGACCCAGTACTTC.

The rearrangement uses TRBV29-1 and TRBJ1-4; D is perhaps TRBD1 (6 bases). Trimming left V 6 bases short and J 7 bases short, with 12 bases between. This CDR3 has 12 residues. Germline assignment: CDR1 SQVTM and CDR2 ANQGSEA. CDR3 sequence (DNA): TGCAGCGTGGGACATAACCTTGAAAAACTGTTTTTT. This sequence encodes CSVGHNLEKLFF.

This clone was recorded a few times. The V call is TRBV19, the J call TRBJ1-5; no firm D call. Germline V lookup: CDR1 LNHDA, CDR2 SQIVND (reference sequence). The CDR3 has 14 residues. Trimming removed 3 bases from V and 5 bases from J, with 11 bases in between. DNA of the CDR3: TGTGCCAGTAGTATTTTAGGTCGGGATCAGCCCCAGCATTTT. Translating gives CASSILGRDQPQHF.

This clone was seen only a few times. Written as DNA, the CDR3 is TGTGCCATCAGTGCGGCCTGGGGGGACCACGAGCAGTACTTC. It yields the protein CAISAAWGDHEQYF. The V and J genes are TRBV10-3 and TRBJ2-7, with a possible D match to TRBD2 (6 bases). This CDR3 contains 14 residues. V was cut by 4 bases and J by 5 bases, with 15 bases left in between. Germline CDR1 reads ENHRY; CDR2 reads SYGVKD.